This T cell receptor beta chain was found in a study of a mutant IDH1 vaccine in newly diagnosed glioma. Study observations and caveats: Pseudoprogression showed no apparent link to changes in top peripheral T cell clonotypes.

Using immunoSEQ multiplex PCR, the repertoire was profiled, and TCRdb retains in-frame clones only, with some absent. The table lists tens of thousands of clones, 60% to 85% of them singletons. Stated time point: week 35, safety follow-up. With topical imiquimod, each dose of the vaccine consisted of 300 ug of mutant IDH1 20-mer peptide. Astrocytomas that were new, WHO grade 3 or 4, IDH1-mutant and ATRX-lost were present in the donors. Trimming cost V 3 bases and J 1 base; bases outside gene matches: 1. This CDR3 spans 14 amino acids. Germline CDR1 reads ENHRY; CDR2 reads SYGVKD. A remark on this clone: Its antigen remains unidentified.

The sequence derives from a middle-aged man with glioma. The V call is TRBV10-3, the J call TRBJ2-3; 7 bases agree with TRBD2. The sample consisted of PBMCs, taken from a glioma patient whose treatment included an IDH1 peptide vaccine. The DNA for the CDR3 is TGTGCCATCAGTGATGGACTAGGCACAGATACGCAGTATTTT. Residues: CAISDGLGTDTQYF.